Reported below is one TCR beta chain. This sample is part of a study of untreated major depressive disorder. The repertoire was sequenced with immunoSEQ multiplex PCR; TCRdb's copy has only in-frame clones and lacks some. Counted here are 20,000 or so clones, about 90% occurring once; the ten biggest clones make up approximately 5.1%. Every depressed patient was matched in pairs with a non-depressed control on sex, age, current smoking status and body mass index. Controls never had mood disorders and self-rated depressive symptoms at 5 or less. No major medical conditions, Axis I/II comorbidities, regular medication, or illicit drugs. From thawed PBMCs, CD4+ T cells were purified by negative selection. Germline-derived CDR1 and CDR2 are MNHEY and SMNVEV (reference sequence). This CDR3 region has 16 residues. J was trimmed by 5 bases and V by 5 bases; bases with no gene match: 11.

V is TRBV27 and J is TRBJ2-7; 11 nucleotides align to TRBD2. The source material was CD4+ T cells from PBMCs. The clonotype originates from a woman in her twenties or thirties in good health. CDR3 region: CASSPLAGGHRDEQYF. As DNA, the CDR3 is TGTGCCAGCAGTCCTTTAGCGGGGGGGCATAGGGACGAGCAGTACTTC.